This T cell receptor (beta chain) derives from a study of blood T cell repertoires in COVID-19. Turning to the study itself: There were acute and convalescent COVID-19 samples, and they came from the United States, Italy and Spain. The cDNA or gDNA used as material had been derived from T cells, B-cell-depleted T cells, or PBMCs.

Authors' methods: Amplification from reference gene primers served as the basis for estimated nucleated cell counts. Measured with immunoSEQ multiplex PCR; TCRdb has only the in-frame clones, and not every one. The V and J calls and clone size were taken over from that table, and D and trimming were inferred from the DNA. The table has fewer than 200,000 clones, about four fifths seen once; the top ten hold 6% to 8.5%. Trimming removed 6 bases at V and 2 bases at J, with 13 bases between. The CDR3 covers 14 residues. Germline V gene data show CDR1 as KGHSH and CDR2 as LQKENI. Seattle's cohort entered during active infection and was followed longitudinally.

The sequence derives from a woman aged 70-85 years with COVID-19, enrolled during active disease. The sequenced sample was peripheral blood. The chain has TRBV18 and TRBJ2-5, with D tentatively TRBD1 (5 bases). CDR3 in DNA: TGTGCCAGCTCGCTGCTAGGGGTTCAAGAGACCCAGTACTTC. Its translation: CASSLLGVQETQYF.